This T cell receptor beta chain derives from a study of cytomegalovirus exposure and HLA in healthy donors. Study-level findings and limits: The study listed approximately 160 cytomegalovirus-associated TCR beta chains. Among CMV-associated TCR beta chains, most appeared HLA-restricted in a later analysis.

About this clone: Its cognate antigen is unknown.

The PCR used 60 Vbeta and 13 Jbeta primers. Sequencing was performed with immunoSEQ multiplex PCR; in TCRdb, only in-frame clones are kept and a portion is missing. The data show 190,000 or so clones, approximately 85% seen once. Sequences were obtained from PBMCs. The TCR originated in a woman in her fifties or sixties in good health and CMV-seropositive.

DNA for the CDR3: TGTGCCAGCAGCCCAGAGGCGGTCCAGTACTTC. It codes for CASSPEAVQYF. The chain has TRBV7-6 and TRBJ2-5; no definite D call. This CDR3 is 11 amino acids long. Germline CDR1 and CDR2: SGHVS and FNYEAQ. V lost 5 bases and J lost 10, with 11 bases in between.